The clone carrying this TCR beta chain was seen a handful of times. Its antigen is unidentified. The data were obtained in a study of T cell repertoires in cytomegalovirus infection. Turning to the study itself: Indications came from public TCR beta signatures; they pointed to CMV infection and to a matching HLA type. General observations from the study: HLA-C-restricted CMV-specific TCR beta clonotypes prevailed in the ex vivo response. Carriage of CMV together with the relevant HLA was identifiable through cumulative public TCR beta family frequency.

After removal of 0 bases from V and 10 bases from J, the junction contained 13 bases not matched to a gene. This CDR3 spans 17 amino acids. CDR1 and CDR2 from the germline V gene are LGHDT and YNNKEL (reference sequence). In TCRdb, the reads were re-called with MiXCR into one record per CDR3 protein. Of roughly 250,000 distinct CDR3 sequences in the sample, 20% to 25% were seen once. The chain has TRBV3-1 and TRBJ2-1, with 9 bases matching TRBD2. The source is a human donor in good health (CMV status not recorded). Some clones in this sample may be carry-over from other donors' samples. The sample consisted of CD8+ T cells from PBMCs. The CDR3: CASSQDSLTSGTMEQFF. Here the CDR3 DNA reads TGTGCCAGCAGCCAAGATAGCCTGACTAGCGGCACAATGGAGCAGTTCTTC.